One and the same sample provided the 2 T cell receptor beta chains below, sequenced in a study of T cell clones after liver transplantation. Produced via immunoSEQ multiplex PCR; TCRdb's table is partial and in-frame only. Counted here are some 70,000 clones, about 92% occurring once; the ten biggest clones make up approximately 2.6%. The sample in question was CD4+ T cells from blood, obtained before liver transplant. The receptors stem from a human donor who received a liver transplant.

The chain has TRBV15 and TRBJ2-5, with unresolved D. Germline CDR1 LNHNV, CDR2 YYDKDF (reference sequence). The length of the CDR3 is 13 residues. The V end was cut by 7 bases, the J end by 0 bases, with 9 bases between. CDR3 residues: CATTLGYQETQYF. For the CDR3, the DNA is TGTGCCACCACCCTAGGGTACCAAGAGACCCAGTACTTC.

The chain is built from TRBV10-3 and TRBJ1-5; perhaps TRBD1 as D (6 bases). The V end was cut by 0 bases, the J end by 6 bases, with 18 bases between. Germline V gene sequence: CDR1 ENHRY, CDR2 SYGVKD. CDR3 size: 17 residues. The CDR3 here is CAISESRVGGLSQPQHF. In nucleotides, the CDR3 is TGTGCCATCAGTGAGTCCCGTGTCGGGGGGCTGAGTCAGCCCCAGCATTTT.